This TCR beta chain derives from a study of T cell responses to AZD1222 COVID-19 vaccine. General study findings and limits: Epitopes outside B.1.351 and B.1.1.7 mutated regions reportedly drew nearly half of spike TCRs. Baseline seropositivity occurred in only a handful of AZD1222 recipients.

The CDR3 is 14 residues long. CDR1 is SGHAT and CDR2 is FQNNGV in the germline V gene. J was trimmed by 6 bases and V by 5 bases; bases with no gene match: 5. TCRdb keeps only in-frame clones here, not all; method: immunoSEQ multiplex PCR. The table has around 75,000 clones, 70% to 90% seen once; the top ten hold roughly an eighth. As for this clone: Its antigen remains unidentified.

The clonotype comes from an adult in good health. The sequenced sample was peripheral blood, obtained on day 0 of AZD1222 vaccination. V is TRBV11-2 and J is TRBJ2-7, with TRBD1 matching 12 bases. CDR3 region: CASSPRDRGLEQYF. DNA of the CDR3: TGTGCCAGCAGCCCGCGGGACAGGGGGCTCGAGCAGTACTTC.